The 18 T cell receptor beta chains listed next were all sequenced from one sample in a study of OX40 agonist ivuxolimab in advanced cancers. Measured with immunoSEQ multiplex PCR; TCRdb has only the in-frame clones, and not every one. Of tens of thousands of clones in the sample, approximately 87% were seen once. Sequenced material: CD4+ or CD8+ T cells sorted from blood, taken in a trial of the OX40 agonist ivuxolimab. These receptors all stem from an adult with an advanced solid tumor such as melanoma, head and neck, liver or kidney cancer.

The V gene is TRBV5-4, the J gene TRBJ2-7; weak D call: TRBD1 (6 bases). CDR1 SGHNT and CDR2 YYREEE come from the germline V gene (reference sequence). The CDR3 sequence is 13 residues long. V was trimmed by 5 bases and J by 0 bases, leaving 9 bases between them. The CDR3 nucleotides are TGTGCCAGCAGTCCAGGGGCCTCCTACGAGCAGTACTTC. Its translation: CASSPGASYEQYF.

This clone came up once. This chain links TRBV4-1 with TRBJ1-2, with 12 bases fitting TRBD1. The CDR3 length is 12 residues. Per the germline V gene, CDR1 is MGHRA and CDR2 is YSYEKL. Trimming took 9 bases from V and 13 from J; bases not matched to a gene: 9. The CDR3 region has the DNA TGCGCCAGTTCGGGACAGGGGGCGCGTAGCACCTTC. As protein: CASSGQGARSTF.

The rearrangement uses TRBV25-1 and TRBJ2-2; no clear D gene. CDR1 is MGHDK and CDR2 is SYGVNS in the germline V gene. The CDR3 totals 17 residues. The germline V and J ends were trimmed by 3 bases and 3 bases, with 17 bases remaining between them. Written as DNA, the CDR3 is TGTGCCAGCAGTGACAGATCTCAGGACGTGTACACCGGGGAGCTGTTTTTT. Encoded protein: CASSDRSQDVYTGELFF. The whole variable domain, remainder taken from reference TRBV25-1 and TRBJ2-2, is EADIYQTPRYLVIGTGKKITLECSQTMGHDKMYWYQQDPGMELHLIHYSYGVNSTEKGDLSSESTVSRIRTEHFPLTLESARPSHTSQYLCASSDRSQDVYTGELFFGEGSRLTVL.

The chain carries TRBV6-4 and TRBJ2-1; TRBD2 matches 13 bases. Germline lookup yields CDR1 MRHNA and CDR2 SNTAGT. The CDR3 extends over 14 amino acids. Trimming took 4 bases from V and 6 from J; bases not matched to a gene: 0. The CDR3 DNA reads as TGTGCCAGCAGTGGGACTAGCGGGAGCAATGAGCAGTTCTTC. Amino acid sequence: CASSGTSGSNEQFF.

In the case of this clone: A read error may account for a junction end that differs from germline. CDR3: CASQGPTGIDAQYF. CDR3 DNA sequence: TGTGCCAGCCAAGGCCCAACAGGGATAGATGCGCAGTATTTT. The chain links TRBV11-1 to TRBJ2-3; a possible D gene is TRBD1 (6 bases). The CDR3 totals 14 residues. Germline CDR1 reads SGHAT; CDR2 reads FQDESV (reference sequence).

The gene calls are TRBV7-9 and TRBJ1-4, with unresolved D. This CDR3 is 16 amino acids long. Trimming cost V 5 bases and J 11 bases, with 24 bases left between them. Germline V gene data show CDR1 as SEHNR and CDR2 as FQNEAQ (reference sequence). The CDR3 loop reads CASSPGRGKNLGKLFF. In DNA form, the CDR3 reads TGTGCCAGCAGCCCGGGGAGAGGGAAGAACTTGGGGAAACTGTTTTTT.

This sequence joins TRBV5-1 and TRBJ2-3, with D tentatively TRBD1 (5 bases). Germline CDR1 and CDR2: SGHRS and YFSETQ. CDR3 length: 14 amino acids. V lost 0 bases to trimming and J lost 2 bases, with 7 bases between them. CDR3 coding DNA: TGCGCCAGCAGCTTGGGACAGAACACAGATACGCAGTATTTT. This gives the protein CASSLGQNTDTQYF.

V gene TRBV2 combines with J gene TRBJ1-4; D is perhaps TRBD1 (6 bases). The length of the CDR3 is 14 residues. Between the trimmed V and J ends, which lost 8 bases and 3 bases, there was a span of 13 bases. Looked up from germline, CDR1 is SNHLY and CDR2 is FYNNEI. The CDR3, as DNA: TGTGCCAGCCTTACAGGGAACCCTAATGAAAAACTGTTTTTT. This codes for CASLTGNPNEKLFF.

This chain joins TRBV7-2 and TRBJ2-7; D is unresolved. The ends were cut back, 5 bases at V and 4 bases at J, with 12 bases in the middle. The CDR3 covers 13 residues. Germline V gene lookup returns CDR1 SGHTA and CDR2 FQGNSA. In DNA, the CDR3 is TGTGCCAGCAGCCGCGGACCGCTGTACGAGCAGTACTTC. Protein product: CASSRGPLYEQYF. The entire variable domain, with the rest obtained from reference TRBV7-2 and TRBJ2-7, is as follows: GAGVSQSPSNKVTEKGKDVELRCDPISGHTALYWYRQSLGQGLEFLIYFQGNSAPDKSGLPSDRFSAERTGGSVSTLTIQRTQQEDSAVYLCASSRGPLYEQYFGPGTRLTVT.

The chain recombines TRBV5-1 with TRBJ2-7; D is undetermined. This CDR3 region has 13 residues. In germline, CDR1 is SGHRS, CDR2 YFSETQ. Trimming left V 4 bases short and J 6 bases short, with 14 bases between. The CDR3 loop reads CASSDTEVGEQYF. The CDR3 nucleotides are TGCGCCAGCAGCGATACAGAGGTCGGCGAGCAGTACTTC. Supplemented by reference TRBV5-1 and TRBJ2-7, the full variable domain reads KAGVTQTPRYLIKTRGQQVTLSCSPISGHRSVSWYQQTPGQGLQFLFEYFSETQRNKGNFPGRFSGRQFSNSRSEMNVSTLELGDSALYLCASSDTEVGEQYFGPGTRLTVT.

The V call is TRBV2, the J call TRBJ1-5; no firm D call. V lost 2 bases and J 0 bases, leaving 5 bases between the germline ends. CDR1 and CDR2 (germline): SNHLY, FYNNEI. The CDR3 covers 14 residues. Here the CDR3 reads CASSEMYSNQPQHF. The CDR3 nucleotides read TGTGCCAGCAGTGAAATGTATAGCAATCAGCCCCAGCATTTT.

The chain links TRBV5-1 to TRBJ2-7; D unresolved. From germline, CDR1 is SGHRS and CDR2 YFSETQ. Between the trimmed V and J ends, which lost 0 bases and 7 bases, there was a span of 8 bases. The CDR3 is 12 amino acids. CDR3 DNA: TGCGCCAGCAGCTTGGTAATGGGGGAGCAGTACTTC. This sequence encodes CASSLVMGEQYF.

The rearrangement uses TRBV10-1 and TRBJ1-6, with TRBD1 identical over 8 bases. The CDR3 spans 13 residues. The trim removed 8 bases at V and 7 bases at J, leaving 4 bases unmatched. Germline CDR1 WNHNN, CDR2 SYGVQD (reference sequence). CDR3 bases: TGCGCCAGCCAGGGACAGGAGAATTCACCCCTCCACTTT. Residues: CASQGQENSPLHF.

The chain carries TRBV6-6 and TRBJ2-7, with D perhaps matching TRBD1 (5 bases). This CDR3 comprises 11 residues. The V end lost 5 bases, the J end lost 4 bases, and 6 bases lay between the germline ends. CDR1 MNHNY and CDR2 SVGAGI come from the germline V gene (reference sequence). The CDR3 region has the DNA TGTGCCAGCAGTAGGGGTTACGAGCAGTACTTC. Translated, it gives CASSRGYEQYF.

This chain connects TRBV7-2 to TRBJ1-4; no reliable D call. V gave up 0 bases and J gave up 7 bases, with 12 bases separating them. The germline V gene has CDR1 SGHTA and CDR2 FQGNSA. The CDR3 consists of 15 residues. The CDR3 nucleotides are TGTGCCAGCAGCTTAGCAGGAGGGAGAGGTGAAAAACTGTTTTTT. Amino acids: CASSLAGGRGEKLFF.

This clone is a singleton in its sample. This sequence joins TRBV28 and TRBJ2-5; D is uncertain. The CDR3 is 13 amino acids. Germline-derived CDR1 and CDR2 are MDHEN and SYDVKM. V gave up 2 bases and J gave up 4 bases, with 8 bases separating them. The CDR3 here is CASSLGYLETQYF. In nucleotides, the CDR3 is TGTGCCAGCAGTTTAGGGTATTTAGAGACCCAGTACTTC.

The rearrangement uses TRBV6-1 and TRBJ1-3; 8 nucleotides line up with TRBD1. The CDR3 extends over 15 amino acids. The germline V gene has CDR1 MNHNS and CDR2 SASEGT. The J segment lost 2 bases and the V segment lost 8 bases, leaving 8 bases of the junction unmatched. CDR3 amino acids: CASGQGLSTGNTIYF. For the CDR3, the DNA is TGTGCCAGCGGACAGGGCCTTTCTACTGGAAACACCATATATTTT.

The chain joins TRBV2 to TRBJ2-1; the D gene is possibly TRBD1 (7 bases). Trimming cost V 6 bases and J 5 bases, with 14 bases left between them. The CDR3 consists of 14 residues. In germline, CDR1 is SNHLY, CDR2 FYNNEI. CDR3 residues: CASSLSGGNNEQFF. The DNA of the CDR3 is TGTGCCAGCAGCTTGTCAGGGGGGAACAATGAGCAGTTCTTC.